The following is a T cell receptor beta chain sequence with its context. Its target is not known. Collection occurred without any documented infections or immune events in donors. Per germline, CDR1 SGHAT and CDR2 FQNNGV. V trimming: 6 bases; J trimming: 4 bases; junction bases outside the gene matches: 5. The CDR3 is 13 amino acids. This sample was taken from a study of identifying expanded T cells in peripheral blood. Overall study findings and caveats: Across healthy donors, higher total template counts meant significantly greater approximately two-week count variance. Differentially abundant clones: roughly 1.2 between replicates, about 17 at approximately 13 days, less than 20 at four.

Method: immunoSEQ multiplex PCR; TCRdb's copy keeps in-frame clones and lacks some. Counted here are approximately 110,000 clones, 80% to 90% occurring once; the ten biggest clones make up roughly 17%. The genes are TRBV11-2 and TRBJ1-2, with TRBD1 matching 7 bases. The sequencing sample was made of blood. This TCR was recovered from a person between 18 and 75 years old in good health. CDR3 sequence reads: CASRTRQGYGYTF. CDR3 coding DNA: TGTGCCAGCAGAACTAGACAGGGCTATGGCTACACCTTC.